This is a list of T cell receptor beta chains from one sample in a study of cytomegalovirus exposure and HLA in healthy donors. Assay used: immunoSEQ multiplex PCR; TCRdb lists only in-frame clones, some missing. In the table there are 120,000 or so clones, roughly a tenth of which are singletons. Sample: PBMCs. The receptor set was obtained from a woman in her late teens or twenties in good health and CMV-seropositive. Each CDR3 is given with its conserved first and last residue. Fields, in order: V gene, J gene, clone size, D gene, CDR3 protein, CDR3 DNA. The D gene is left open where the match is weak. Not every row has a clone size; where given, it reads once, few, many or a size class.

v_gene: TRBV7-9; j_gene: TRBJ1-1; abundance: few; d_gene: -; CDR3aa: CASILTGDTEAFF; CDR3nt: TGTGCCAGCATCCTTACAGGAGACACTGAAGCTTTCTTT
v_gene: TRBV1; j_gene: TRBJ2-7; abundance: -; d_gene: -; CDR3aa: CTSSHPHPRTRLVRREQYF; CDR3nt: TGCACCAGCAGCCACCCCCACCCCCGGACTAGGCTAGTAAGAAGGGAGCAGTACTTC
v_gene: TRBV9; j_gene: TRBJ1-4; abundance: -; d_gene: -; CDR3aa: CASSPRGGSEKLFF; CDR3nt: TGTGCCAGCAGCCCCCGCGGGGGGAGCGAAAAACTGTTTTTT
v_gene: TRBV7-3; j_gene: TRBJ2-5; abundance: -; d_gene: -; CDR3aa: CASSLSLDVRETQYF; CDR3nt: TGTGCCAGCAGCTTATCCCTAGACGTTCGAGAGACCCAGTACTTC
v_gene: TRBV13; j_gene: TRBJ2-7; abundance: -; d_gene: TRBD1; CDR3aa: CASSSDQDRDYEQYF; CDR3nt: TGTGCCAGCAGCTCCGACCAAGACAGGGATTACGAGCAGTACTTC
v_gene: TRBV6-6; j_gene: TRBJ2-7; abundance: few; d_gene: TRBD2; CDR3aa: CASSGLAGGYEQYF; CDR3nt: TGTGCCAGCAGTGGACTAGCGGGAGGGTACGAGCAGTACTTC
v_gene: TRBV28; j_gene: TRBJ1-5; abundance: few; d_gene: -; CDR3aa: CASSLGQSSNQPQHF; CDR3nt: TGTGCCAGCAGTTTAGGGCAGAGTAGCAATCAGCCCCAGCATTTT
v_gene: TRBV9; j_gene: TRBJ2-7; abundance: -; d_gene: -; CDR3aa: CASSFGQSSEQYF; CDR3nt: TGTGCCAGCAGCTTCGGACAGTCGTCCGAGCAGTACTTC
v_gene: TRBV7-9; j_gene: TRBJ2-7; abundance: -; d_gene: -; CDR3aa: CASRPWGDRHEQYF; CDR3nt: TGTGCCAGCAGACCGTGGGGGGATCGGCACGAGCAGTACTTC
v_gene: TRBV7-3; j_gene: TRBJ2-3; abundance: -; d_gene: TRBD2; CDR3aa: CASSIAGGPTDTQYF; CDR3nt: TGTGCCAGCAGTATAGCGGGAGGGCCTACAGATACGCAGTATTTT
v_gene: TRBV5-4; j_gene: TRBJ2-1; abundance: -; d_gene: -; CDR3aa: CASSLVGGGYVEQFF; CDR3nt: TGTGCCAGCAGCCTCGTCGGGGGTGGGTATGTTGAGCAGTTCTTC
v_gene: TRBV6-1; j_gene: TRBJ2-1; abundance: -; d_gene: -; CDR3aa: CASSRNEQFF; CDR3nt: TGTGCCAGCAGCCGCAATGAGCAGTTCTTC
v_gene: TRBV5-1; j_gene: TRBJ2-7; abundance: few; d_gene: TRBD1; CDR3aa: CASRAATGGVLRQYF; CDR3nt: TGCGCCAGCAGAGCCGCGACAGGGGGCGTATTGAGGCAGTACTTC
v_gene: TRBV6-5; j_gene: TRBJ1-3; abundance: few; d_gene: -; CDR3aa: CASSYSDLGAGNTIYF; CDR3nt: TGTGCCAGCAGTTACTCTGACCTCGGAGCAGGAAACACCATATATTTT
v_gene: TRBV11-2; j_gene: TRBJ2-5; abundance: -; d_gene: -; CDR3aa: CASSPYLSSETQYF; CDR3nt: TGTGCCAGCAGCCCCTATTTATCGTCGGAGACCCAGTACTTC
v_gene: TRBV29-1; j_gene: TRBJ2-1; abundance: -; d_gene: TRBD2; CDR3aa: CSVRGLAGYWGNEQFF; CDR3nt: TGCAGCGTGAGGGGTCTAGCGGGATATTGGGGGAATGAGCAGTTCTTC
v_gene: TRBV19; j_gene: TRBJ2-1; abundance: -; d_gene: -; CDR3aa: CASSIDQVNEQFF; CDR3nt: TGTGCCAGTAGTATAGATCAGGTGAATGAGCAGTTCTTC
v_gene: TRBV28; j_gene: TRBJ2-7; abundance: -; d_gene: TRBD2; CDR3aa: CASSLREDLMVAYEQYF; CDR3nt: TGTGCCAGCAGTTTACGGGAGGACCTAATGGTAGCCTACGAGCAGTACTTC
v_gene: TRBV6-1; j_gene: TRBJ1-5; abundance: few; d_gene: -; CDR3aa: CASIPAGYNQPQHF; CDR3nt: TGTGCCAGCATACCTGCAGGGTACAATCAGCCCCAGCATTTT
v_gene: TRBV9; j_gene: TRBJ2-1; abundance: -; d_gene: -; CDR3aa: CASSVDEGFPYNEQFF; CDR3nt: TGTGCCAGCAGCGTAGATGAGGGCTTCCCCTACAATGAGCAGTTCTTC
v_gene: TRBV9; j_gene: TRBJ2-1; abundance: -; d_gene: TRBD2; CDR3aa: CASSVEWAGGVNEQFF; CDR3nt: TGTGCCAGCAGCGTAGAATGGGCGGGAGGAGTCAATGAGCAGTTCTTC
v_gene: TRBV6-5; j_gene: TRBJ1-2; abundance: few; d_gene: -; CDR3aa: CASRIDRSYGYTF; CDR3nt: TGTGCCAGCAGAATAGACAGGAGCTATGGCTACACCTTC
v_gene: TRBV5-6; j_gene: TRBJ2-7; abundance: -; d_gene: -; CDR3aa: CASSSSSAPTYEQYF; CDR3nt: TGTGCCAGCAGCTCGAGCTCAGCGCCTACCTACGAGCAGTACTTC
v_gene: TRBV29-1; j_gene: TRBJ1-4; abundance: -; d_gene: -; CDR3aa: CSVTLANLEKLFF; CDR3nt: TGCAGCGTTACGCTAGCAAACCTGGAAAAACTGTTTTTT
v_gene: TRBV6-5; j_gene: TRBJ2-5; abundance: few; d_gene: -; CDR3aa: CASSGGPPTKQYF; CDR3nt: TGTGCCAGCAGCGGCGGCCCCCCTACGAAGCAGTACTTC
v_gene: TRBV7-9; j_gene: TRBJ2-5; abundance: -; d_gene: -; CDR3aa: CASSLVWLVRAEEETQYF; CDR3nt: TGTGCCAGCAGCTTAGTTTGGTTGGTCAGGGCAGAGGAAGAGACCCAGTACTTC
v_gene: TRBV4-1; j_gene: TRBJ2-5; abundance: few; d_gene: TRBD1; CDR3aa: CASSPHRDRGILQETQYF; CDR3nt: TGCGCCAGCAGCCCCCATCGTGACAGGGGAATCCTTCAAGAGACCCAGTACTTC
v_gene: TRBV12-5; j_gene: TRBJ2-4; abundance: -; d_gene: -; CDR3aa: CASGILSGRAKNIQYF; CDR3nt: TGTGCTAGTGGCATTCTCTCTGGGAGGGCCAAAAACATTCAGTACTTC
v_gene: TRBV27; j_gene: TRBJ2-7; abundance: -; d_gene: TRBD1; CDR3aa: CASSSNRGAQYF; CDR3nt: TGTGCCAGCAGTTCCAACAGGGGCGCGCAGTACTTC
v_gene: TRBV9; j_gene: TRBJ2-1; abundance: few; d_gene: TRBD2; CDR3aa: CASSVGSLAGAREQFF; CDR3nt: TGTGCCAGCAGCGTAGGCTCCCTAGCGGGAGCCCGGGAGCAGTTCTTC
v_gene: TRBV7-8; j_gene: TRBJ2-1; abundance: few; d_gene: TRBD2; CDR3aa: CASSSTGLAGLNEQFF; CDR3nt: TGTGCCAGCAGCTCAACGGGACTAGCGGGACTCAATGAGCAGTTCTTC
v_gene: TRBV28; j_gene: TRBJ1-2; abundance: few; d_gene: TRBD1; CDR3aa: CASRRQGDYGYTF; CDR3nt: TGTGCCAGCAGGAGACAGGGGGACTATGGCTACACCTTC
v_gene: TRBV5-1; j_gene: TRBJ1-2; abundance: few; d_gene: TRBD1; CDR3aa: CASSFGQDYGYTF; CDR3nt: TGCGCCAGCAGCTTTGGACAGGACTATGGCTACACCTTC
v_gene: TRBV14; j_gene: TRBJ1-4; abundance: few; d_gene: -; CDR3aa: CASSQETGIGKLFF; CDR3nt: TGTGCCAGCAGCCAAGAAACAGGGATCGGAAAACTGTTTTTT
v_gene: TRBV6-5; j_gene: TRBJ1-5; abundance: few; d_gene: TRBD1; CDR3aa: CASGGQAGEPQHF; CDR3nt: TGTGCCAGCGGCGGACAGGCCGGGGAGCCCCAGCATTTT
v_gene: TRBV5-6; j_gene: TRBJ2-5; abundance: few; d_gene: -; CDR3aa: CASSLAGEKTQYF; CDR3nt: TGTGCCAGCAGCTTGGCAGGGGAAAAGACCCAGTACTTC
v_gene: TRBV30; j_gene: TRBJ2-5; abundance: -; d_gene: -; CDR3aa: CAWSVRGQMYQETQYF; CDR3nt: TGTGCCTGGAGCGTTAGAGGACAGATGTACCAAGAGACCCAGTACTTC
v_gene: TRBV19; j_gene: TRBJ2-1; abundance: -; d_gene: -; CDR3aa: CASRDSPSSYNEQFF; CDR3nt: TGTGCCAGCCGGGACTCACCGAGCTCCTACAATGAGCAGTTCTTC
v_gene: TRBV7-2; j_gene: TRBJ2-5; abundance: few; d_gene: -; CDR3aa: CASSSDLRALGAQYF; CDR3nt: TGTGCCAGCAGCTCGGACTTGCGGGCCCTCGGGGCCCAGTACTTC
v_gene: TRBV5-1; j_gene: TRBJ2-7; abundance: few; d_gene: TRBD2; CDR3aa: CASSLAGTSGAPGEQYF; CDR3nt: TGCGCCAGCAGCTTGGCCGGGACTAGCGGGGCCCCCGGCGAGCAGTACTTC